The rows below give T cell receptor beta chains drawn from one sample of a study of cytomegalovirus exposure and HLA in healthy donors. Here immunoSEQ multiplex PCR was the method, and the copy in TCRdb shows in-frame clones only, minus some. This table has approximately 150,000 clones, roughly 73% appearing once. Sequenced sample: PBMCs. Receptors were obtained from a young man in good health and CMV-seropositive. The CDR3 runs from the conserved cysteine through the conserved F or W. The order of the fields is CDR3 length, V gene, CDR3 protein.

>14|TRBV2
CASTSSLQGYGYTF
>14|TRBV27
CASSFQGPNEKLFF
>14|TRBV30
CAWTPGLAGNEQFF
>13|TRBV28
CASTSQGIQPQHF
>15|TRBV5-6
CASSIGQGPFYEQYF
>17|TRBV9
CASSPGSGSSSYNEQFF
>14|TRBV6-5
CASRVGRANSPLHF
>14|TRBV5-3
CARSLGLVDYEQYF
>17|TRBV2
CASSFHLPASGNETQYF
>12|TRBV6-5
CASSEGGDTQYF
>13|TRBV7-7
CASSLAGGNEQFF
>14|TRBV6-4
CASSDGTDTDTQYF
>14|TRBV2
CASSEGTENTEAFF
>15|TRBV2
CASSEPQTNEYEQYF
>15|TRBV14
CASSQEDSRTDTQYF
>19|TRBV27
CASSLFGLAGGDYYNEQFF
>14|TRBV6-5
CASSRDGSGTEAFF
>15|TRBV6-1
CASRAGVAGGDEQYF
>16|TRBV28
CASSLWGMGRGREAFF
>17|TRBV13
CASSLYHGTSDGNEQFF
>13|TRBV19
CASSPWRTVEAFF
>12|TRBV27
CASSFRGTEAFF
>14|TRBV2
CASSLSGGLNTIYF
>16|TRBV21-1
CASSKPTGLAKNIQYF
>15|TRBV30
CAWSVGGAVNTEAFF
>15|TRBV9
CASSVDGTASGTQYF
>17|TRBV30
CAWSVNLNRASNQPQHF
>17|TRBV5-4
CASSLGSGLSSGNTIYF
>14|TRBV5-5
CASREEWSTDTQYF
>15|TRBV5-1
CASSLNGRDGDEQFF
>14|TRBV19
CASSMLQGATEAFF
>15|TRBV6-5
CASSPSGFQGETQYF
>13|TRBV7-9
CASSSRGPCEAFF
>14|TRBV28
CASRTLALPYEQYF
>19|TRBV9
CASSVSSRGLAGSTDTQYF
>16|TRBV6-1
CASSEALTHPNEKLFF
>18|TRBV4-1
CASSQGPSLGQGAGELFF
>15|TRBV5-6
CASSTLAGEYNEQFF
>14|TRBV5-1
CASSAGTGGTEAFF
>15|TRBV19
CASSLGVGEYNEQFF
>15|TRBV7-9
CASSWSQGRNTEAFF
>12|TRBV29-1
CSVEERQWGYTF
>15|TRBV7-2
CASSQITGGNEKLFF
>16|TRBV19
CASSIGGQRSRETQYF
>12|TRBV5-1
CASSLPGYEQYF
>14|TRBV6-5
CASSYRVATDTQYF
>15|TRBV7-2
CASSAPGQVNTEAFF
>18|TRBV30
CAWSVWGQGALRNSPLHF